This TCR beta chain was captured by sequencing in a study of CD8 T cells in Susac syndrome. Germline CDR1 and CDR2: SEHNR and FQNEAQ (reference sequence). The V segment lost 3 bases and the J segment 2 bases; nucleotides outside the gene matches: 1. The CDR3 is 14 residues long. cDNA came from approximately 0.5 to 1 ug RNA primed by random hexamers. MiXCR, run by TCRdb on the immunoSEQ multiplex PCR reads, gives a single entry per CDR3 protein. The sample comprises around 150,000 distinct CDR3 sequences, approximately 96% of which are singletons, and around 0.14% rests with the top ten. The chain is built from TRBV7-9 and TRBJ1-5; 7 bases align to TRBD1. The sequence was collected from a human donor in good health. The specimen was CD4+ T cells from PBMCs. This chain's CDR3 is CASSFGQGNQPQHF. CDR3 coding DNA: TGTGCCAGCAGCTTTGGACAGGGCAATCAGCCCCAGCATTTT. Full variable domain (outside the CDR3, taken from reference TRBV7-9 and TRBJ1-5): DTGVSQNPRHKITKRGQNVTFRCDPISEHNRLYWYRQTLGQGPEFLTYFQNEAQLEKSRLLSDRFSAERPKGSFSTLEIQRTEQGDSAMYLCASSFGQGNQPQHFGDGTRLSIL.